The 19 T cell receptor beta chains below come from one sample, sequenced in a study of identical twins. TCRdb recomputed calls from the 5' RACE reads with MiXCR, one row per CDR3 protein. The sample shows about 300,000 distinct CDR3 sequences, around an eighth of them seen only once. These data are also associated with another study on yellow fever vaccine responses in identical twins.

Sequenced input: CD8+ T cells sorted from blood. These receptors all come from a woman younger than 30 in good health.

This clonotype was detected only a few times. The V gene is TRBV19, the J gene TRBJ2-5; no firm D call. The germline gives CDR1 LNHDA, CDR2 SQIVND (reference sequence). This CDR3 comprises 14 residues. Trimming left V 3 bases short and J 0 bases short, with 8 bases between. The chain's CDR3 is CASSIPLNQETQYF. CDR3 nucleotides: TGTGCCAGTAGTATCCCACTGAACCAAGAGACCCAGTACTTC.

This clonotype was found many times. J is TRBJ2-1 and V is TRBV4-1; no definite D call. The CDR3 contains 19 residues. Between the trimmed V and J ends, which lost 0 bases and 0 bases, there was a span of 18 bases. The germline V gene encodes CDR1 MGHRA and CDR2 YSYEKL. The CDR3 sequence: CASSQDGPPDHSSYNEQFF. The CDR3 DNA reads TGCGCCAGCAGCCAAGATGGACCTCCGGACCATAGCTCCTACAATGAGCAGTTCTTC.

This clonotype was seen a handful of times. The V call is TRBV7-8, the J call TRBJ2-7; 9 bases are shared with TRBD2. Germline V gene data show CDR1 as SGHVS and CDR2 as FQNEAQ. This CDR3 has 14 amino acids. The CDR3 DNA reads TGTGCCGGCAGCTTAGAGGTAGCGGGGGTCGAGCAGTACGTC. Its protein product is CAGSLEVAGVEQYV.

The chain uses TRBV4-2 and TRBJ2-3, with 9 bases fitting TRBD2. The CDR3 extends over 17 amino acids. Germline CDR1 and CDR2: LGHNA and YNFKEQ. The ends lost 0 bases at V and 5 bases at J; junction bases unmatched: 9. CDR3 in amino acids: CASSQEWAGGPGDTQYF. The CDR3 DNA reads as TGTGCCAGCAGCCAAGAATGGGCGGGGGGGCCGGGAGATACGCAGTATTTT.

The chain links TRBV10-1 to TRBJ2-7; no firm D call. Per the germline V gene, CDR1 is WNHNN and CDR2 is SYGVQD (reference sequence). V was cut by 11 bases and J by 0 bases, with 26 bases left in between. There are 17 residues in the CDR3. The CDR3 sequence: CAGNYRIRHSSSYEQYV. The CDR3 DNA sequence: TGCGCCGGCAACTATCGGATCCGACACTCAAGCTCCTACGAGCAGTACGTC.

This clonotype has just a few counts. V and J are TRBV12-3 or TRBV12-4 and TRBJ2-3, with 8 positions matching TRBD2. The CDR3 consists of 13 residues. Trimming took 8 bases from V and 5 from J; bases not matched to a gene: 6. The CDR3 loop reads CASASAGVDTQYF. CDR3 DNA: TGTGCCAGCGCCTCAGCGGGAGTAGATACGCAGTATTTT.

This chain links TRBV19 with TRBJ2-1, with 7 bases identical to TRBD1. The trim removed 3 bases at V and 6 bases at J, leaving 11 bases unmatched. Germline assignment: CDR1 LNHDA and CDR2 SQIVND (reference sequence). The CDR3 covers 16 residues. CDR3 region: CASSISYGTVPNEQFF. The CDR3 DNA is TGTGCCAGTAGTATTTCATATGGGACAGTTCCCAATGAGCAGTTCTTC. Based on the CDR3 plus reference TRBV19 and TRBJ2-1, the full variable domain is DGGITQSPKYLFRKEGQNVTLSCEQNLNHDAMYWYRQDPGQGLRLIYYSQIVNDFQKGDIAEGYSVSREKKESFPLTVTSAQKNPTAFYLCASSISYGTVPNEQFFGPGTRLTVL.

This clonotype was recorded a few times. The chain links TRBV24-1 to TRBJ2-7; TRBD2 aligns across 8 bases. The CDR3 runs to 13 residues. After removal of 4 bases from V and 6 bases from J, the junction contained 4 bases not matched to a gene. Germline values: CDR1 KGHDR, CDR2 SFDVKD. In nucleotides, the CDR3 is TGTGCCACCAGTGACCCTACTAGCGGCGAGCAGTACTTC. Protein sequence: CATSDPTSGEQYF.

The chain is built from TRBV4-1 and TRBJ1-5; tentatively, D is TRBD1 (6 bases). V lost 3 bases and J lost 6, with 9 bases in between. The CDR3 is made up of 13 amino acids. Germline V lookup: CDR1 MGHRA, CDR2 YSYEKL. CDR3 sequence (DNA): TGCGCCAGCAGCCAGCAGGGGCGTCAGCCCCAGCATTTT. This sequence encodes CASSQQGRQPQHF.

The chain joins TRBV6-1 to TRBJ2-3, with 8 bases lining up with TRBD2. The CDR3 sequence is 15 residues long. Losses at the gene ends were 6 bases for V and 4 bases for J; bases not matched to a gene: 9. Germline V gives CDR1 MNHNS, CDR2 SASEGT. CDR3 amino acids: CASSPIAGTADTQYF. For the CDR3, the DNA is TGTGCCAGCAGCCCAATAGCGGGAACCGCAGATACGCAGTATTTT.

This clonotype was detected only a few times. The chain carries TRBV12-3 or TRBV12-4 and TRBJ2-1; no firm D call. With 6 bases removed from V and 0 bases from J, the gap between germline ends came to 15 bases. There are 16 residues in the CDR3. CDR3 coding DNA: TGTGCCAGCAGCGGATATAGCATCGGCTCCTACAATGAGCAGTTCTTC. As protein: CASSGYSIGSYNEQFF.

V is TRBV9 and J is TRBJ1-6, with D uncertain. Trimming removed 0 bases from V and 4 bases from J, with 14 bases in between. This CDR3 comprises 17 residues. The germline V gene has CDR1 SGDLS and CDR2 YYNGEE. CDR3 in amino acids: CASSVEPASKYNSPLHF. For the CDR3, the DNA is TGTGCCAGCAGCGTAGAACCTGCTTCTAAGTATAATTCACCCCTCCACTTT. The whole variable domain, remainder taken from reference TRBV9 and TRBJ1-6, is DSGVTQTPKHLITATGQRVTLRCSPRSGDLSVYWYQQSLDQGLQFLIQYYNGEERAKGNILERFSAQQFPDLHSELNLSSLELGDSALYFCASSVEPASKYNSPLHFGNGTRLTVT.

This clonotype was seen a handful of times. This chain joins TRBV9 and TRBJ2-7, with D tentatively TRBD1 (6 bases). Germline CDR1 reads SGDLS; CDR2 reads YYNGEE. V lost 3 bases to trimming and J lost 0 bases, with 13 bases between them. The CDR3 runs 15 residues. The CDR3 spells CASSEGDAFSYEQYF. CDR3 DNA sequence: TGTGCCAGCAGCGAGGGGGACGCCTTCTCCTACGAGCAGTACTTC.

At least ten counts were recorded for this clonotype. This chain links TRBV7-2 with TRBJ2-5; TRBD1 matches 8 bases. CDR3 length: 15 residues. V trimming: 2 bases; J trimming: 5 bases; junction bases outside the gene matches: 7. CDR1 is SGHTA and CDR2 is FQGNSA in the germline V gene. The CDR3 sequence: CASSLLAGGRETQYF. CDR3 DNA: TGTGCCAGCAGCTTACTGGCAGGGGGCCGGGAGACCCAGTACTTC.

The J gene is TRBJ1-4, the V gene TRBV11-1, with a tentative D call TRBD1 (6 bases). V lost 6 bases and J 10 bases, leaving 33 bases between the germline ends. CDR1 is SGHAT, CDR2 FQDESV, per germline (reference sequence). CDR3 length equals 19 residues. The CDR3 sequence: CASSSNHPGQKRGVRKLFF. CDR3 DNA sequence: TGTGCCAGCAGTTCCAACCACCCGGGACAAAAAAGGGGGGTGCGAAAACTGTTTTTT.

This clonotype came up many times. J is TRBJ2-2 and V is TRBV3-1, with unresolved D. The length of the CDR3 is 11 residues. Germline lookup yields CDR1 LGHDT and CDR2 YNNKEL (reference sequence). Trimming left V 2 bases short and J 5 bases short, with 0 bases between. CDR3 nucleotides: TGTGCCAGCAGCCAAACCGGGGAGCTGTTTTTT. It yields the protein CASSQTGELFF.

This clonotype has a handful of counts. The V gene is TRBV9, the J gene TRBJ2-2; D remains ambiguous. Germline V lookup: CDR1 SGDLS, CDR2 YYNGEE. The V and J ends lost 3 bases and 15 bases respectively, with 9 bases between them. The CDR3 contains 10 residues. Here the CDR3 reads CASSGTRMFF. The CDR3 bases are TGTGCCAGCAGCGGCACTCGTATGTTTTTT.

Comments on this clonotype: A read error may produce the germline difference seen at one junction end. V is TRBV9 and J is TRBJ2-3; the match to TRBD2 covers 7 bases. The CDR3 runs to 14 residues. Germline V lookup: CDR1 SGDLS, CDR2 YYNGEE. Written as DNA, the CDR3 is TGTGCCATCAGCGCAATCGGACTAGCAGATACGCAGTATTTT. As protein: CAISAIGLADTQYF.

V is TRBV7-8 and J is TRBJ2-2, with TRBD2 matching over 7 bases. This CDR3 has 16 amino acids. CDR1 is SGHVS, CDR2 FQNEAQ, per germline. V gave up 2 bases and J gave up 6 bases; unmatched junction bases: 9. The CDR3 nucleotides are TGTGCCAGCAGCTTACCGGGGGGAGTTGGGCCCGGGGAGCTGTTTTTT. It yields the protein CASSLPGGVGPGELFF.